The source of this T cell receptor beta chain is a study of T cell responses to AZD1222 COVID-19 vaccine. Findings and limits, study-wide: No day 14 peak samples; only post-peak repertoires were characterized. Only a handful of AZD1222 recipients, several in all, had baseline seropositivity. Compared with day 0, the breadth and depth of the Spike-specific TCR repertoire rose significantly after two doses of AZD1222. The sample set comprised mostly white British donors with more females, and clonal diversity was possibly underestimated.

The V end lost 6 bases, the J end lost 11 bases, and 13 bases lay between the germline ends. Per the germline V gene, CDR1 is DFQATT and CDR2 is SNEGSKA (reference sequence). This CDR3 is built from 10 residues. This clone has only one observation. Its specificity is unknown. The repertoire was sequenced with immunoSEQ multiplex PCR; TCRdb's copy has only in-frame clones and lacks some. The profile covers about 99,000 clones, with 91% appearing a single time and over 40% taken by the ten largest. The sequencing here drew on peripheral blood, taken on day 0 of AZD1222 vaccination. The TCR comes from an adult in good health. V gene TRBV20-1 combines with J gene TRBJ1-1, with D possibly matching TRBD1 (5 bases). CDR3 bases: TGCAGTGCCTTAGACAGAGGGGCTTTCTTT. This encodes CSALDRGAFF.